These 13 T cell receptor beta chains share one sample of origin, sequenced in a study of breast tumors, draining lymph nodes, adjacent tissues. TCRdb fed the multiplex PCR reads into MiXCR, producing one record per CDR3 protein. The sample lists 85,000 to 130,000 distinct CDR3 sequences, about 31% occurring once. Axillary draining lymph nodes of breast cancer patients supplied the node samples. Material for sequencing was axillary lymph node tissue. These receptors originate from a female donor with breast cancer. Some clones in this sample may be carry-over from other donors' samples.

A remark on this clonotype: A much larger clone is a single base away; this may be a read error. The gene calls are TRBV6-1 and TRBJ2-7; the D gene is possibly TRBD2 (6 bases). This CDR3 contains 13 residues. V was cut by 5 bases and J by 3 bases, with 11 bases left in between. Per germline, CDR1 MNHNS and CDR2 SASEGT. The CDR3 loop is CASSPGTHYEQYF. CDR3 nucleotides: TGTGCCAGCAGTCCCGGGACTCACTACGAGCAGTACTTC.

Details on this clonotype: A much larger clone differs by one base, so this may be a read error. This chain connects TRBV20-1 to TRBJ2-3, with TRBD2 identical over 8 bases. The CDR3 has 14 residues. Germline V gene data show CDR1 as DFQATT and CDR2 as SNEGSKA (reference sequence). The CDR3 DNA follows: TGCAGTGCTAAGCGGGGGCCCAGCACAGCTACGCAGTATTTT. It translates to CSAKRGPSTATQYF.

This clonotype was counted only a few times. The J gene is TRBJ2-2, the V gene TRBV18, with 7 bases lining up with TRBD1. After removal of 2 bases from V and 4 bases from J, the junction contained 7 bases not matched to a gene. Germline V CDR1 and CDR2: KGHSH, LQKENI. This CDR3 is built from 16 residues. Written as DNA, the CDR3 is TGTGCCAGCTCACCAAACAGGGGAGTAATCACCGGGGAGCTGTTTTTT. Translation: CASSPNRGVITGELFF.

This clonotype was recorded many times. V usage is TRBV20-1 and J usage is TRBJ2-3; D is undetermined. This CDR3 contains 12 residues. Per the germline V gene, CDR1 is DFQATT and CDR2 is SNEGSKA (reference sequence). V lost 2 bases and J 2 bases, leaving 5 bases between the germline ends. CDR3 amino acids: CSARPITDTQYF. In DNA, the CDR3 is TGCAGTGCTAGACCTATCACAGATACGCAGTATTTT.

This clonotype occurred many times. This chain uses TRBV25-1 with TRBJ1-3; 8 bases agree with TRBD1. The CDR3 consists of 14 residues. The germline V gene encodes CDR1 MGHDK and CDR2 SYGVNS. The J segment lost 4 bases and the V segment lost 6 bases, leaving 5 bases of the junction unmatched. This CDR3 is CASRQTGVGNTIYF. CDR3 DNA: TGTGCCAGCAGACAGACAGGGGTGGGAAACACCATATATTTT.

This clonotype was counted at least ten times. The V and J genes are TRBV5-1 and TRBJ2-1; 11 positions match TRBD2. J was trimmed by 4 bases and V by 3 bases; bases with no gene match: 6. CDR3 length: 16 amino acids. Germline CDR1 is SGHRS and CDR2 is YFSETQ. The CDR3 coding sequence is TGCGCCAGCAGCTCCCTAGCGGGGGGCCGGTACAATGAGCAGTTCTTC. This gives the protein CASSSLAGGRYNEQFF.

This clonotype was observed many times. J is TRBJ1-2 and V is TRBV4-2, with D hard to call. V was trimmed by 0 bases and J by 8 bases, leaving 13 bases between them. From germline, CDR1 is LGHNA and CDR2 YNFKEQ. The CDR3 runs 14 residues. CDR3 region: CASSQDNGLLGYTF. The CDR3 DNA follows: TGTGCCAGCAGCCAAGATAACGGACTACTGGGCTACACCTTC.

This clonotype has ten or more counts. This chain joins TRBV12-3 or TRBV12-4 and TRBJ1-2; the match to TRBD1 covers 11 bases. After removal of 3 bases from V and 4 bases from J, the junction contained 1 base not matched to a gene. This CDR3 is 14 amino acids long. CDR3 sequence: CASSFGTGGYGYTF. The CDR3 DNA sequence: TGTGCCAGCAGTTTCGGGACAGGGGGCTATGGCTACACCTTC.

Worth noting for this clonotype: A single base separates this from a much larger clone, so it may be a read error. J is TRBJ1-5 and V is TRBV28, with a possible D match to TRBD1 (6 bases). The length of the CDR3 is 13 residues. Germline CDR1 is MDHEN and CDR2 is SYDVKM. The CDR3 loop reads CASRQQGGQPQQF. The DNA of the CDR3 is TGTGCCAGCAGACAACAGGGTGGTCAGCCCCAGCAATTT.

This clonotype was seen many times. The chain carries TRBV7-9 and TRBJ2-7, with D possibly TRBD2 on 6 matching bases. The germline V gene encodes CDR1 SEHNR and CDR2 FQNEAQ (reference sequence). This CDR3 comprises 15 residues. V lost 5 bases and J 1 base, leaving 15 bases between the germline ends. The CDR3 bases are TGTGCCAGCAGCCCTCCGGGACTGGGGTCCTACGAGCAGTACTTC. It codes for CASSPPGLGSYEQYF.

This clonotype was counted between two and nine times. Since a much larger clone is just one base distant, this may be a read error. The chain carries TRBV7-3 and TRBJ2-5, with TRBD2 matching 8 bases. Germline lookup yields CDR1 SGHTA and CDR2 FQGTGA. The CDR3 consists of 17 residues. Here the CDR3 DNA reads TGTGCCAGCAGCTTAAAACCGCGGGGGGATATCCGAGAGCCCCAGTACTTC. Translation: CASSLKPRGDIREPQYF.

This clonotype was recorded at least ten times. The chain uses TRBV20-1 and TRBJ2-1; weak D call: TRBD2 (7 bases). CDR1 and CDR2 from the germline V gene are DFQATT and SNEGSKA (reference sequence). This CDR3 spans 16 amino acids. Trimming stripped 5 bases from V and 2 bases from J, with 19 bases between. The CDR3 sequence is CSAVARGAEAYNEQFF. The CDR3 DNA follows: TGCAGTGCTGTCGCCCGGGGGGCAGAGGCCTACAATGAGCAGTTCTTC.

V and J are TRBV27 and TRBJ1-1; D unclear. The germline V and J ends were trimmed by 2 bases and 1 base, with 8 bases remaining between them. The length of the CDR3 is 14 residues. Germline loops: CDR1 MNHEY, CDR2 SMNVEV (reference sequence). The CDR3, as DNA: TGTGCCAGCAGTTTAACAGTGGGGAACACTGAAGCTTTCTTT. Amino acids: CASSLTVGNTEAFF.